Included here is one TCR beta chain sequence, with context. No antigen is known for it. This entry belongs to a study of cytomegalovirus exposure and HLA in healthy donors. Study-level information: Most genotyped donors, over 70% of about 430, had Caucasian-associated genetic ancestry. Overall study findings and caveats: Certain indistinguishable V segments, among them TRBV6-2 and TRBV6-3, were excluded.

PCR amplification relied on 60 Vbeta primers (plus 13 Jbeta primers). TCRdb keeps only in-frame clones here, not all; method: immunoSEQ multiplex PCR. The profile shows around 140,000 clones, 60% to 85% of them singletons. Trimming cost V 6 bases and J 0 bases, with 11 bases left between them. There are 14 residues in the CDR3. In germline, CDR1 is MNHNY, CDR2 SVGAGI (reference sequence). V is TRBV6-6 and J is TRBJ1-2; weak D call: TRBD1 (6 bases). Sequencing used PBMCs. The sequence came from a woman between 40 and 50 years old in good health and CMV-seronegative. As DNA, the CDR3 is TGTGCCAGCAGAAGACAGGATACTAACTATGGCTACACCTTC. Protein sequence: CASRRQDTNYGYTF.